These T cell receptor beta chains were read from a single sample in a study of glioma-infiltrating T cells after dendritic cell vaccination. TCRdb keeps only in-frame clones here, not all; method: immunoSEQ multiplex PCR. The sample carries just under 85,000 clones, approximately 90% recorded once. This specimen consisted of blood, obtained before dendritic cell vaccination. These receptors originate from a human donor with glioblastoma. Both conserved end residues are part of each CDR3. The D gene is left open where the match is weak. A row's size may be missing; if present it is once, few, many or a size class.

V gene,D gene,J gene,clone size,CDR3 DNA,CDR3 protein
TRBV6-1,TRBD1,TRBJ1-6,.,TGTGCCAGCAGTGTGACAGGGGATAATTCACCCCTCCACTTT,CASSVTGDNSPLHF
TRBV6-6,.,TRBJ2-1,few,TGTGCCAGCAGTTCCAGCGGTCTCTCCTACAATGAGCAGTTCTTC,CASSSSGLSYNEQFF
TRBV19,TRBD1,TRBJ1-1,.,TGTGCCAGCAGGGACAGGGGGCTCAAGAACACTGAAGCTTTCTTT,CASRDRGLKNTEAFF
TRBV30,.,TRBJ1-4,.,TGTGCCTGGAGCAGGGATACTAATGAAAAACTGTTTTTT,CAWSRDTNEKLFF
TRBV6-5,.,TRBJ1-6,.,TGTGCCAGCAGGGACAGCAACCTTAATTCACCCCTCCACTTT,CASRDSNLNSPLHF
TRBV4-1,.,TRBJ1-2,.,TGCGCCAGCAGCCCCGTCAGGGTGGACTATGGCTACACCTTC,CASSPVRVDYGYTF
TRBV2,.,TRBJ2-5,.,TGTGCCAGCAGTGAAACCCCGGGGTGGGGGACCCAGTACTTC,CASSETPGWGTQYF
TRBV9,.,TRBJ1-1,.,TGTGCCAGCAGCGTAGGACGAGAGGGGGTAGCTTTCTTT,CASSVGREGVAFF
TRBV2,TRBD1,TRBJ1-5,.,TGTGCCAGCAGTGAAACAGGGGCAAATCAGCCCCAGCATTTT,CASSETGANQPQHF
TRBV2,.,TRBJ1-6,.,TGTGCCAGCAGTGAACTCCCCAGGGTAGATAATTCACCCCTCCACTTT,CASSELPRVDNSPLHF
TRBV7-2,.,TRBJ2-7,.,TGTGCCAGCAGCTTACAGGGTAGCTCCTACGAGCAGTACTTC,CASSLQGSSYEQYF
TRBV9,TRBD1,TRBJ2-1,.,TGTGCCAGCAGCGGTGACAGGGGGTTGGACAATGAGCAGTTCTTC,CASSGDRGLDNEQFF
TRBV7-8,.,TRBJ2-3,.,TGTGCCAGCACCCGCCTAGCGCCCCCGACCCAGCCCACAGATACGCAGTATTTT,CASTRLAPPTQPTDTQYF
TRBV10-3,.,TRBJ1-1,.,TGTGCCATCAGTGAGCCTTCCGGGGACACTGAAGCTTTCTTT,CAISEPSGDTEAFF
TRBV9,.,TRBJ2-3,.,TGTGCCAGCAGCGTAGGACAGCTAAAAGATACGCAGTATTTT,CASSVGQLKDTQYF
TRBV5-6,TRBD1,TRBJ2-7,.,TGTGCCAGCAGCCCATCAGGGGGCGAGCAGTACTTC,CASSPSGGEQYF
TRBV7-8,TRBD1,TRBJ1-2,.,TGTGCCAGCAGCTCTACCGGGACAGCGACCTTAAACTATGGCTACACCTTC,CASSSTGTATLNYGYTF
TRBV2,TRBD2,TRBJ2-5,.,TGTGCCAGCAGGCCACTAGCGGGACTAGAGACCCAGTACTTC,CASRPLAGLETQYF
TRBV5-3,.,TRBJ2-1,.,TGTGCCGACCTCGTAAGGCGGTCGAAGCTTAAGGAGCAGTTCTTC,CADLVRRSKLKEQFF
TRBV11-2,.,TRBJ2-5,.,TGTGCCAGCAGCTTATCATACCAAGAGACCCAGTACTTC,CASSLSYQETQYF
TRBV25-1,.,TRBJ1-2,.,TGTGCCAGCAGGGGACTAGGGTCGGGCGGCTACACCTTC,CASRGLGSGGYTF
TRBV18,.,TRBJ2-7,.,TGTGCCAGCTCACCACCGGCAGGGGTCGTGTCCTACGAGCAGTACTTC,CASSPPAGVVSYEQYF
TRBV6-1,.,TRBJ1-3,.,TGTGCCAGCAGTGCCCGGGACACCATATATTTT,CASSARDTIYF
TRBV6-6,.,TRBJ1-5,.,TGTGCCAGCAGTTACTCAGGACAGTTCAATCAGCCCCAGCATTTT,CASSYSGQFNQPQHF
TRBV11-2,TRBD1,TRBJ1-1,once,TGTGCCAGCAGCTTAGATCCCGGACAGGGGGCTGAAGCTTTCTTT,CASSLDPGQGAEAFF
TRBV6-1,.,TRBJ2-7,.,TGTGCCAGCAGTGAACGCAGGGCAGGGGGGTCCTACGAGCAGTACTTC,CASSERRAGGSYEQYF
TRBV19,.,TRBJ1-3,.,TGTGCCAGTAGTGAAGTGAGTGGGGCCTCTGGAAACACCATATATTTT,CASSEVSGASGNTIYF
TRBV5-6,.,TRBJ2-7,.,TGTGCCAGCAGCTTGCACAGGAGCTCCTACGAGCAGTACTTC,CASSLHRSSYEQYF
TRBV7-6,.,TRBJ2-5,.,TGTGCCAGCAGCCTCAGGTGGGAGACCCAGTACTTC,CASSLRWETQYF
TRBV19,.,TRBJ2-7,.,TGTGCCAGTAGTACGAACTCCTATCCCAGGCGGCAGTACTTC,CASSTNSYPRRQYF
TRBV18,.,TRBJ1-1,.,TGTGCCAGCTCATCGAAACAGGGAAACACTGAAGCTTTCTTT,CASSSKQGNTEAFF
TRBV5-1,TRBD2,TRBJ2-3,.,TGCGCCAGCAGCTTGGGAGCCACTAGCGGGACAGATACGCAGTATTTT,CASSLGATSGTDTQYF
TRBV13,.,TRBJ2-5,.,TGTGCCAGCAGCTTAGGAGCGGGTAATGGGGAGACCCAGTACTTC,CASSLGAGNGETQYF
TRBV7-3,TRBD2,TRBJ2-5,.,TGTGCCAGCAGCTCAGGACTAGCGGAGACCCAGTACTTC,CASSSGLAETQYF
TRBV5-1,.,TRBJ2-5,.,TGCGCCAGCAGCACCAGTATCGACAGCCACCAAGAGACCCAGTACTTC,CASSTSIDSHQETQYF
TRBV7-2,TRBD2,TRBJ2-7,.,TGTGCCAGCAGCTTAGCTTTGACTAGCGGAGAATACTACGAGCAGTACTTC,CASSLALTSGEYYEQYF
TRBV18,.,TRBJ2-2,.,TGTGCCAGCTCACCAGAGCTGGGCGAGGGCTCCGGGGAGCTGTTTTTT,CASSPELGEGSGELFF
TRBV5-1,.,TRBJ2-1,.,TGCGCCAGCAGGCCCAAAACGGGGGGCTTCGGCGAGCAGTTCTTC,CASRPKTGGFGEQFF
TRBV7-8,.,TRBJ1-1,.,TGTGCCAGCAGCAACAGGGTCACTGAAGCTTTCTTT,CASSNRVTEAFF
TRBV9,TRBD1,TRBJ2-2,.,TGTGCCAGCAGCGTAACCGGGACAGGGGGCGGGGAGCTGTTTTTT,CASSVTGTGGGELFF
TRBV2,TRBD1,TRBJ2-3,.,TGTGCCAGCCGGGGACAGGGAGGTACGGATACGCAGTATTTT,CASRGQGGTDTQYF
TRBV27,TRBD1,TRBJ1-2,.,TGTGCCAGCAGGCCCGGGACAGGGGGTATCTATGGCTACACCTTC,CASRPGTGGIYGYTF
TRBV27,.,TRBJ1-2,.,TGTGCCAGCAGTCTGCGTGGGGGGGGCTGGGGCTACACCTTC,CASSLRGGGWGYTF
TRBV9,.,TRBJ2-2,.,TGTGCCAGCAGCCCCATCCCCGGGGGGCGCGTAACAGGGGAGCTGTTTTTT,CASSPIPGGRVTGELFF
TRBV2,.,TRBJ1-3,once,TGTGCCAGCAGTGTGTACAGAACGGACACCATATATTTT,CASSVYRTDTIYF
TRBV18,.,TRBJ2-7,.,TGTGCCAGCTCACGAGCTGGGGGGAATCACGAGCAGTACTTC,CASSRAGGNHEQYF
TRBV5-6,.,TRBJ2-7,.,TGTGCCAGCAGCTTGATTAGGGGTGGCGAGCAGTACTTC,CASSLIRGGEQYF
TRBV5-4,TRBD2,TRBJ2-1,.,TGTGCCAGCAGCTTTACGGGGGGCTCCTACAATGAGCAGTTCTTC,CASSFTGGSYNEQFF
TRBV30,.,TRBJ1-1,.,TGTGCCTGGAGTCGGAGCATGAACACTGAAGCTTTCTTT,CAWSRSMNTEAFF
TRBV27,.,TRBJ2-2,once,TGTGCCAGCAGTTTAGTAGGCTACAAAGTAGCGAGCACCGGGGAGCTGTTTTTT,CASSLVGYKVASTGELFF